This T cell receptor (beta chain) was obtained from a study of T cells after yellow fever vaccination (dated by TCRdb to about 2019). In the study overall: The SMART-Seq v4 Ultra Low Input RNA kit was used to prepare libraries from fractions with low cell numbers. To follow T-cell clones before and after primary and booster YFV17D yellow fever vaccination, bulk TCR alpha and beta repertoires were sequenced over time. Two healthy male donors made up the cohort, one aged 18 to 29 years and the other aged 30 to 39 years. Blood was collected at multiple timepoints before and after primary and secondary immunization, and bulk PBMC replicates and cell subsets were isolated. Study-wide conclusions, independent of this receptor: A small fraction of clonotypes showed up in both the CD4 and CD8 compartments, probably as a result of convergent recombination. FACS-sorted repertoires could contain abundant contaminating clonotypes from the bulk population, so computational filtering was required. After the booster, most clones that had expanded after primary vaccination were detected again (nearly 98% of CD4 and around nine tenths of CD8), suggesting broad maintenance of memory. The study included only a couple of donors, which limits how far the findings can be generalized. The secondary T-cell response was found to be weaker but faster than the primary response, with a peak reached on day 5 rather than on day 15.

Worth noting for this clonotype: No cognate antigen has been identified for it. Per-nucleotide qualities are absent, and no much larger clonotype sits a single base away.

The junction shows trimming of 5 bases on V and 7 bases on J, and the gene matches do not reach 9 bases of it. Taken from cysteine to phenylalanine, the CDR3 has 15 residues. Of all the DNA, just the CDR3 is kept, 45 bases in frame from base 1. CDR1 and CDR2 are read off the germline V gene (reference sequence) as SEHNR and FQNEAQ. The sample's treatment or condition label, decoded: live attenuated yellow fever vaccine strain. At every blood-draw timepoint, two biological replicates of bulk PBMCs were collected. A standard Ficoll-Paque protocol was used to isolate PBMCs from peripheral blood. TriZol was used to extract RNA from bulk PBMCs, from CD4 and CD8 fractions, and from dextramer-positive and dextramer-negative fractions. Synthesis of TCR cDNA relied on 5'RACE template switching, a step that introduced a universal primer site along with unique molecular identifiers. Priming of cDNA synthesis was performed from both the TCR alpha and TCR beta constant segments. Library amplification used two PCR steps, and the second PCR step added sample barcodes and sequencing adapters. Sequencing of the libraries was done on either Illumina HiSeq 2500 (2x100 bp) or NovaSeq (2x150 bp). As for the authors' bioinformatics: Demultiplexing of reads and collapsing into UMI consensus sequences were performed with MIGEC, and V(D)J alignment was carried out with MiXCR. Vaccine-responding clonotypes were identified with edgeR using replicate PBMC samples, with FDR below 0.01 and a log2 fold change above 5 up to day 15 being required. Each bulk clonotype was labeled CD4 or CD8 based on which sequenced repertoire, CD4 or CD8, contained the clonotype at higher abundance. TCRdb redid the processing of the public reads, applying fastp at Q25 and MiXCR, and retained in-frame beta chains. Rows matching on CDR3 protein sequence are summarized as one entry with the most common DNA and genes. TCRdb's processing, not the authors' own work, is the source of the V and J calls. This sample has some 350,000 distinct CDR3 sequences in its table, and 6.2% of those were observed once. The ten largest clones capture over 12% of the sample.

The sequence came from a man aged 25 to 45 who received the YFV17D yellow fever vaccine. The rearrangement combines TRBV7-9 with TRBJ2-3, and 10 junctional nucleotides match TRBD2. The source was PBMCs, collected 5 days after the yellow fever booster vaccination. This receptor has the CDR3 CASSEPSGSTNTQYF. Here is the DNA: TGTGCCAGCAGCGAGCCTAGCGGGAGTACGAATACGCAGTATTTT.